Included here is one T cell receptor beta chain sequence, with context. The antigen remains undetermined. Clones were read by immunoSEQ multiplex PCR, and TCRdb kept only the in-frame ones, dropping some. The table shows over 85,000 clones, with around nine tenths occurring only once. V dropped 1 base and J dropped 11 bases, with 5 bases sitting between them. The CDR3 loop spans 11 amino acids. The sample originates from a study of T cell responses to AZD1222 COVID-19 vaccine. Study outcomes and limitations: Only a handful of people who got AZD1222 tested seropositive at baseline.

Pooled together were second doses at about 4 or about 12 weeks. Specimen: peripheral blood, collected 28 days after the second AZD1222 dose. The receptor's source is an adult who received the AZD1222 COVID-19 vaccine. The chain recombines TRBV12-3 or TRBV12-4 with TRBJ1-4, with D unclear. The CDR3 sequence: CASSLGRKLFF. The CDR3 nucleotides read TGTGCCAGCAGTTTAGGCAGGAAACTGTTTTTT.